Below, 13 T cell receptor beta chains from the same sample are listed, as sequenced in a study of blood T cell repertoires in COVID-19. Clones were read by immunoSEQ multiplex PCR, and TCRdb kept only the in-frame ones, dropping some. The data show 150,000 or so clones, 80% to 90% seen once. The sequenced sample consisted of peripheral blood. The receptor source for this set is a man aged 18-30 years with COVID-19, enrolled during active disease.

The chain uses TRBV27 and TRBJ2-6, with D perhaps matching TRBD1 (6 bases). The V gene lost 3 bases and the J gene lost 1 base, with 10 bases spanning the gap. This CDR3 is 16 amino acids long. Germline CDR1 is MNHEY and CDR2 is SMNVEV (reference sequence). The CDR3 is CASSFRGGSGANVLTF. In nucleotides, the CDR3 is TGTGCCAGCAGTTTCAGAGGGGGATCTGGGGCCAACGTCCTGACTTTC.

The chain carries TRBV7-2 and TRBJ2-5; TRBD1 aligns across 7 bases. This CDR3 is 15 amino acids long. The V segment lost 2 bases and the J segment 4 bases; nucleotides outside the gene matches: 7. Germline lookup yields CDR1 SGHTA and CDR2 FQGNSA. CDR3 residues: CASSLRQAGGETQYF. CDR3 nucleotide sequence: TGTGCCAGCAGCTTACGGCAGGCAGGGGGAGAGACCCAGTACTTC.

The chain links TRBV4-1 to TRBJ1-5; tentative D call: TRBD1 (5 bases). Trimming took off 0 bases at V and 7 bases at J, with 10 bases between the two ends. The CDR3 loop spans 14 amino acids. Germline loops: CDR1 MGHRA, CDR2 YSYEKL. CDR3 amino acids: CASSQDLGGQPQHF. CDR3 nucleotide sequence: TGCGCCAGCAGCCAAGATCTGGGGGGGCAGCCCCAGCATTTT.

The chain uses TRBV14 and TRBJ2-1, with a possible D match to TRBD1 (6 bases). V lost 4 bases to trimming and J lost 3 bases, with 10 bases between them. The CDR3 loop spans 14 amino acids. Germline V gives CDR1 SGHDN, CDR2 FVKESK. This CDR3 is CASSPYRDYNEQFF. CDR3 DNA: TGTGCCAGCAGCCCCTACAGGGACTACAATGAGCAGTTCTTC.

The chain couples TRBV5-1 to TRBJ2-7; perhaps TRBD2 as D (5 bases). The CDR3 runs to 17 residues. The V and J ends lost 0 bases and 0 bases respectively, with 16 bases between them. Germline CDR1 SGHRS, CDR2 YFSETQ. This chain's CDR3 is CASSLAGVGGSSYEQYF. CDR3 DNA sequence: TGCGCCAGCAGCTTGGCCGGAGTGGGTGGGAGCTCCTACGAGCAGTACTTC.

This clone was counted between two and nine times. The rearrangement links TRBV6-5 to TRBJ2-7; 7 positions match TRBD1. The ends lost 6 bases at V and 2 bases at J; junction bases unmatched: 7. Germline CDR1 reads MNHEY; CDR2 reads SVGAGI. There are 14 residues in the CDR3. The CDR3 region is CASSLGQAPYEQYF. In DNA form, the CDR3 reads TGTGCCAGCAGCCTCGGACAGGCCCCCTACGAGCAGTACTTC.

The CDR3 DNA follows: TGTGCCAGCAGCTTAGGGACTAGCGGGAGGCGCGGGGAGCTGTTTTTT. Residues: CASSLGTSGRRGELFF. The rearrangement joins TRBV7-9 to TRBJ2-2; 14 bases agree with TRBD2. The CDR3 is made up of 16 amino acids. V dropped 1 base and J dropped 7; count of bases not matched to a gene: 2. Germline V gene sequence: CDR1 SEHNR, CDR2 FQNEAQ (reference sequence).

The CDR3 DNA reads as TGCGCCAGCACACTCGGTCCCGGGACTAGCGGGAAGTACGAGCAGTACTTC. This gives the protein CASTLGPGTSGKYEQYF. This sequence joins TRBV5-1 and TRBJ2-7; TRBD2 aligns across 13 bases. The CDR3 covers 17 residues. Germline V gives CDR1 SGHRS, CDR2 YFSETQ. J gave up 4 bases and V 6 bases, and 13 bases lay outside the gene matches.

The genes are TRBV11-3 and TRBJ2-1; 7 bases fit TRBD2. From germline, CDR1 is SGHNT and CDR2 YENEEA. The CDR3 totals 15 residues. After removal of 1 base from V and 7 bases from J, the junction contained 7 bases not matched to a gene. This chain's CDR3 is CASSLGVAGENEQFF. In nucleotides, the CDR3 is TGTGCCAGCAGCTTAGGCGTGGCGGGAGAGAATGAGCAGTTCTTC.

This chain uses TRBV7-7 with TRBJ2-5, with 9 nucleotides matching TRBD1. V gave up 5 bases and J gave up 2 bases; unmatched junction bases: 6. Germline V lookup: CDR1 SSHAT, CDR2 FNYEAQ (reference sequence). This CDR3 contains 15 residues. The CDR3 DNA follows: TGTGCCAGCAGCCGATCCGGGACAGGGCAAGAGACCCAGTACTTC. Translating gives CASSRSGTGQETQYF.

CDR3 DNA sequence: TGCAGCGTTGATGGGGGGGAATGGACTGAAGCTTTCTTT. Translating gives CSVDGGEWTEAFF. The chain links TRBV29-1 to TRBJ1-1, with D tentatively TRBD1 (5 bases). The germline V gene has CDR1 SQVTM and CDR2 ANQGSEA. The CDR3 extends over 13 amino acids. V shed 3 bases and J shed 5 bases, with 13 bases lying between them.

The V and J genes are TRBV30 and TRBJ1-2; 7 nucleotides line up with TRBD1. The CDR3 has 13 residues. Per the germline V gene, CDR1 is GTSNPN and CDR2 is SVGIG (reference sequence). V shed 0 bases and J 4 bases; nucleotides not matched to a gene: 2. The CDR3 sequence is CAWSVGTAYGYTF. The CDR3 region has the DNA TGTGCCTGGAGTGTCGGGACAGCCTATGGCTACACCTTC.

V is TRBV18 and J is TRBJ2-3; no definite D call. V lost 5 bases to trimming and J lost 0 bases, with 15 bases between them. Germline values: CDR1 KGHSH, CDR2 LQKENI. CDR3 size: 16 residues. This chain's CDR3 is CASSDYSLKSTDTQYF. The CDR3 DNA reads TGTGCCAGCTCAGATTATTCCCTAAAGAGCACAGATACGCAGTATTTT.